This entry lists 2 T cell receptor beta chains sequenced from one sample in a study of read filtering for tumor transcriptome and immune sequencing. From 300 to 450 ng of RNA, a library with molecular barcoded alpha/delta and beta/gamma adaptors was made. TCRdb re-analysed the reads in MiXCR, keeping a single row per CDR3 protein. The top ten hold 8% to 9% of the sample, which has 100,000 to 150,000 distinct CDR3 sequences, over 10% seen once. Material for sequencing was a population of CD138-negative cells sorted from bone marrow. These receptors were taken from a donor aged 40 or over with multiple myeloma.

This clonotype was found many times. The V call is TRBV4-3, the J call TRBJ1-2; D is uncertain. Germline lookup yields CDR1 LGHNA and CDR2 YSLEER. The CDR3 sequence is 16 residues long. V was pared by 1 base and J by 2 bases, with 14 bases between. CDR3 sequence: CASSQVKMLWNYGYTF. CDR3 DNA: TGCGCCAGCAGCCAAGTCAAGATGCTCTGGAACTATGGCTACACCTTC.

This clonotype has a count of ten or more. The CDR3 DNA reads as TGTGCCTGGACGAACAGTGGTCAAACTGAAGCTTTCTTT. It encodes CAWTNSGQTEAFF. The V and J genes are TRBV30 and TRBJ1-1; D unresolved. The CDR3 loop spans 13 amino acids. The germline CDR1 and CDR2 sequences are GTSNPN and SVGIG (reference sequence). V was trimmed by 4 bases and J by 5 bases, leaving 14 bases between them.